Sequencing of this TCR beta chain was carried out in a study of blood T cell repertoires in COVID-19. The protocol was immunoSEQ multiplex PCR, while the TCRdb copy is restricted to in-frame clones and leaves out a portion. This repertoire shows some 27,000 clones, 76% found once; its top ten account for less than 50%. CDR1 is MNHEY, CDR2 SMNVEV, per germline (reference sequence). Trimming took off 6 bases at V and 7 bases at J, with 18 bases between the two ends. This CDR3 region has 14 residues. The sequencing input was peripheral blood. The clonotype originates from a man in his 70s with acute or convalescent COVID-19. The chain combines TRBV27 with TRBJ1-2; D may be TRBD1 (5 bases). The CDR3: CASRRPQGLGGYTF. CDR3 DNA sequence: TGTGCCAGCAGGCGGCCTCAGGGTTTAGGTGGCTACACCTTC.